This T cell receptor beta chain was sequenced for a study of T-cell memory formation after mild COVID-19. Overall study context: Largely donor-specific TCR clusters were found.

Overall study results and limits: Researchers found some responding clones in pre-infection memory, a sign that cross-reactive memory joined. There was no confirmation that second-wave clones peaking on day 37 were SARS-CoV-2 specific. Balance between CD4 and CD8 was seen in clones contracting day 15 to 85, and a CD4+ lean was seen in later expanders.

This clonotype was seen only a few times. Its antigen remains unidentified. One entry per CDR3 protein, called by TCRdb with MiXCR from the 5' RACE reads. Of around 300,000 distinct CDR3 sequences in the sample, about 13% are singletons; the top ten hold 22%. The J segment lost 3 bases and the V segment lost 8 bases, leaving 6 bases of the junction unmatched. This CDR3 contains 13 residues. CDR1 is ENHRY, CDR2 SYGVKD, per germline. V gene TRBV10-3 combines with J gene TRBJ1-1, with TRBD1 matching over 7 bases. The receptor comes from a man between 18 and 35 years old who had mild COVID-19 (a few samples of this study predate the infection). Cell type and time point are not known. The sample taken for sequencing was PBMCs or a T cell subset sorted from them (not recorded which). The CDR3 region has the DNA TGTGCCATCCGCGGACAGGCTGACACTGAAGCTTTCTTT. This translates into CAIRGQADTEAFF.